In this sample, the clone carrying this TCR beta chain turned up a few times. This sample stems from a study of T cells in Graves' hyperthyroidism and ophthalmopathy. Amplification yielded TCR beta CDR3 regions, with RNA transcripts as the source. Using the HTBI primer set, a first-round RT-PCR was run on the TCR CDR3. MiXCR, run by TCRdb on the multiplex PCR reads, gives a single entry per CDR3 protein. The sample contains 160,000 or so distinct CDR3 sequences, about 9.4% of which appear only once. Trimming removed 0 bases from V and 2 bases from J; junction bases left unmatched: 4. Per germline, CDR1 SGHTA and CDR2 FQGTGA. CDR3 length: 16 amino acids.

Input material: blood. The chain joins TRBV7-3 to TRBJ1-3, with TRBD1 identical over 7 bases. The TCR comes from a woman between 18 and 30 years old with Graves' hyperthyroidism that later progressed to Graves' ophthalmopathy. The CDR3 coding sequence is TGTGCCAGCAGCTTAACGGGGACAGCCCCTGGAAACACCATATATTTT. Encoded protein: CASSLTGTAPGNTIYF. The variable domain in full, with the rest retrieved from reference TRBV7-3 and TRBJ1-3, is GAGVSQTPSNKVTEKGKYVELRCDPISGHTALYWYRQSLGQGPEFLIYFQGTGAADDSGLPNDRFFAVRPEGSVSTLKIQRTERGDSAVYLCASSLTGTAPGNTIYFGEGSWLTVV.